The source of this TCR beta chain is a study of blood T cells in healthy people across ages. Combining a sample-barcoded 5' primer with a J-beta primer mix, a second PCR ran for roughly 7 to 12 cycles. The template-switch adaptor, which had 12 random nucleotides, put a tag on each cDNA molecule. MiXCR, applied by TCRdb to the 5' RACE reads, yields one record per CDR3 protein. The repertoire has approximately 960,000 distinct CDR3 sequences, about 28% of them found once; the top ten carry around 9.6%. Germline CDR1 and CDR2: SGHTA and FQGNSA. The CDR3 length is 13 residues. General study points: Diversity was estimated from one million T cells, and these estimates were considered underestimates. TCR beta diversity per million T cells fell roughly linearly with age.

As concerns this clonotype: Its antigen remains unidentified. One end of the junction does not line up with germline, which may come from a read error.

The same data also contributed to another study, on T cells of mothers and their children. As reported in that work: Over 9.5 million reads per mother and 2.5 million to 3 million per child were obtained.

The J gene is TRBJ2-4, the V gene TRBV7-2; D may be TRBD1 (5 bases). The closer fit of TRBJ2-7 to the DNA end suggests the J call may be wrong. The origin of this receptor is a woman aged 40 to 50 in good health. Sequencing was carried out using blood. The CDR3 region has the DNA TGTGGCAGCAGCCCCGGACATGGGCTCGAGCAGTACTTC. This gives the protein CGSSPGHGLEQYF.